This T cell receptor (beta chain) was found in a study of blood T cells in healthy people across ages. This CDR3 is 15 amino acids long. The ends were cut back, 1 base at V and 4 bases at J, with 16 bases in the middle. Germline V gene lookup returns CDR1 SQVTM and CDR2 ANQGSEA. Every donor contributed about 10 milliliters of peripheral blood by blood draw. PCR was performed a second time for roughly 7 to 12 cycles using a sample-barcoded 5' primer and a J-beta primer mix. MiXCR, run by TCRdb on the 5' RACE reads, gives a single entry per CDR3 protein. The repertoire consists of over 1,500,000 distinct CDR3 sequences, with roughly 43% occurring once and the leading ten covering approximately 22%.

Sample: blood. V gene TRBV29-1 combines with J gene TRBJ1-1, with D hard to call. The receptor's source is a human donor in good health. The CDR3 sequence: CSVEGFTSEGTEAFF. CDR3 bases: TGCAGCGTTGAAGGGTTTACTTCAGAAGGCACTGAAGCTTTCTTT.